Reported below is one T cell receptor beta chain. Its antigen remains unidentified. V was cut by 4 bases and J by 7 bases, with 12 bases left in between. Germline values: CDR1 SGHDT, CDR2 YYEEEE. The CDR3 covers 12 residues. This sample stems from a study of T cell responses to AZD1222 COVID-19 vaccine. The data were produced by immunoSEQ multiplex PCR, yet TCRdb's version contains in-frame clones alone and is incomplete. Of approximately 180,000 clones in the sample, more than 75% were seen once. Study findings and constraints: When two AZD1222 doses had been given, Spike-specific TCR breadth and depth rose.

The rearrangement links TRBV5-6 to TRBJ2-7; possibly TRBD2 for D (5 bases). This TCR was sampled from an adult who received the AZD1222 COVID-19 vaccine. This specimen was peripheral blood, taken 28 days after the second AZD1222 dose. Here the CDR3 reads CASSPIGGEQYF. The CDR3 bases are TGTGCCAGCAGCCCGATAGGAGGAGAGCAGTACTTC.